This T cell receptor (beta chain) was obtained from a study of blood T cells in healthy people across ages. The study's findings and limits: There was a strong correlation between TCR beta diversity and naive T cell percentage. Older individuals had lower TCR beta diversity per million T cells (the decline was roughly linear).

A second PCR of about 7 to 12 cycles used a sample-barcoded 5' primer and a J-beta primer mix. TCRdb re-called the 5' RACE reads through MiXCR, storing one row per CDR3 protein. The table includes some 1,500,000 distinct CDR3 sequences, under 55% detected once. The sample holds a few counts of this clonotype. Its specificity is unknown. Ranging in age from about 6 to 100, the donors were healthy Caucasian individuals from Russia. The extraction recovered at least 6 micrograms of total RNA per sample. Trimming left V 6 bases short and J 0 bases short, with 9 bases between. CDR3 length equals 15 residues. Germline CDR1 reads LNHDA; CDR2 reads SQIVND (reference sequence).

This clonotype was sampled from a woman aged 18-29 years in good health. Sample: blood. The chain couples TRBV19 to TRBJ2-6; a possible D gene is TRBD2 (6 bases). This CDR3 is CASRGGYSGANVLTF. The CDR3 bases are TGTGCCAGTAGAGGAGGGTACTCTGGGGCCAACGTCCTGACTTTC.